What follows describes a single TCR beta chain. Its antigen is unidentified. Time point: sample taken at primary tumor resection. This sample stems from a study of spatial heterogeneity in lung cancer. Overall study results and limits: In tumors, expanded intratumoral alpha and beta TCR counts tracked mutation counts.

CDR1 and CDR2 (germline): SGHTA, FQGNSA. There are 13 residues in the CDR3. The V end was cut by 5 bases, the J end by 1 base, with 8 bases between. TCRdb reprocessed the 5' RACE reads with MiXCR, giving one entry per CDR3 protein. The table lists tens of thousands of distinct CDR3 sequences, about a sixth of them singletons, with roughly 30% in the top ten. The J gene is TRBJ2-5, the V gene TRBV7-2; D may be TRBD2 (6 bases). This material consisted of lung tumor tissue, taken at surgery. The sequence was obtained from a female donor with early-stage non-small cell lung cancer. This CDR3 reads CASSRAGQETQYF. CDR3 sequence (DNA): TGTGCCAGCAGCCGAGCGGGCCAAGAGACCCAGTACTTC. The full variable domain, in which reference TRBV7-2 and TRBJ2-5 provide the parts outside the CDR3, is GAGVSQSPSNKVTEKGKDVELRCDPISGHTALYWYRQSLGQGLEFLIYFQGNSAPDKSGLPSDRFSAERTGGSVSTLTIQRTQQEDSAVYLCASSRAGQETQYFGPGTRLLVL.